The subject of this entry is one T cell receptor (beta chain). What antigen it recognizes has not been identified. Base qualities are not at hand, and no much larger clone is one base apart. This sample is part of a study of blood T cell repertoires in COVID-19 (dated by TCRdb to about 2020). About the investigation overall: Samples covering the acute and convalescent phases of COVID-19 were provided by collaborators in the United States, Italy and Spain. The material from the prospective study consisted of cDNA or gDNA derived from T cells, B-cell-depleted T cells, or PBMCs. Subjects who had been exposed to COVID-19, were actively infected with it, or had recovered from it provided the deeply sampled blood TCRbeta repertoires that made up the dataset. The repertoires were released in a freely available public database intended as a resource for research on the immune response to SARS-CoV-2. The samples were drawn from two sources: the first 160 participants of the ongoing ImmuneRACE study, and 1,254 subjects contributed by 6 global collaborators. The sample metadata nearly always contained a de-identified subject ID, COVID-19 status, age in years and sex. Where HLA class I and class II types were available, the types were taken from metadata supplied by the sample provider, not from assay-based typing.

Overall study outcomes, separate from this receptor: The amount of clinical and demographic metadata varied by source and participant and was provided uncurated.

The germline V end is reduced by 4 bases and the J end by 8 bases; junction bases left unmatched: 8. CDR1 MNHEY and CDR2 SVGAGI are derived from the germline V gene. The CDR3 goes from the cysteine to the phenylalanine over 14 residues. The read is trimmed to its CDR3 DNA, 42 bases read in frame from base 1. The immunoSEQ Assay, a bias-controlled multiplex PCR, was used to amplify TCRbeta CDR3 regions from genomic DNA. The study's processing was this. The number of nucleated cells in each sample was estimated by amplification of reference gene primers within the assay. To quantify the absolute abundance of each unique TCRbeta CDR3 rearrangement, sequence reads were collapsed and filtered. For each sample, productive Simpson clonality was calculated as the square root of Simpson's diversity index across productive rearrangements. The source is immuneACCESS, and TCRdb retained only in-frame sequences with V and J called. Part of the clones is not carried over; for the studies checked, unresolved V genes explain less than half of this, and the remainder is unexplained. That table gives V, J and clone size, and the DNA gave D and trimming. For this sample the table gives a few hundred thousand clones, of which around 91% were detected only once. Of the sample, roughly 1% falls within the top ten clones.

At one collaborating source in Seattle, patients were enrolled during active infection and were followed longitudinally through the course of disease. The collaborating institutions used their own protocols to collect whole blood in K2EDTA tubes. For TCRbeta analysis, collaborator samples were shipped as frozen whole blood, as isolated PBMCs, or as DNA extracted from either sample type. The sample taken for sequencing was peripheral blood. The chain couples TRBV6-5 to TRBJ1-2, and 9 junction bases match TRBD1. The receptor was isolated from a woman aged 35 to 49 with COVID-19, enrolled during active disease. The bases read TGTGCCAGCAGTTCTGACGGGACAGGGAACGGCTACACCTTC. Its protein is CASSSDGTGNGYTF.